The 9 T cell receptor beta chains presented below share a single source sample, sequenced in a study of T cell responses to AZD1222 COVID-19 vaccine. Sequencing used immunoSEQ multiplex PCR; TCRdb keeps in-frame clones, though not all of them. The data contain approximately 150,000 clones, around 90% of them singletons. The sample consisted of peripheral blood, taken 28 days after the second dose of the MenACWY control vaccine. The receptors were gathered from an adult who received the MenACWY meningococcal vaccine as a control.

The V gene is TRBV5-1, the J gene TRBJ1-3; possibly TRBD1 for D (5 bases). Germline V gives CDR1 SGHRS, CDR2 YFSETQ. The V and J ends lost 1 base and 0 bases respectively, with 14 bases between them. The CDR3 is made up of 17 amino acids. The CDR3 sequence: CASSLWGSDYSGNTIYF. The CDR3 coding sequence is TGCGCCAGCAGCTTGTGGGGGTCGGATTACTCTGGAAACACCATATATTTT.

For the CDR3, the DNA is TGTGCCTGCTACGCAGGGGCGGGTGGAAACACCATATATTTT. It encodes CACYAGAGGNTIYF. The chain uses TRBV30 and TRBJ1-3; a weak D match, TRBD1 (6 bases). The CDR3 spans 14 residues. Germline CDR1 and CDR2: GTSNPN and SVGIG (reference sequence). Deletions cut 6 bases from V and 3 bases from J, with 15 bases between.

The gene calls are TRBV19 and TRBJ2-5; the match to TRBD1 covers 9 bases. Germline V gives CDR1 LNHDA, CDR2 SQIVND (reference sequence). This CDR3 is 15 amino acids long. V was clipped by 5 bases and J by 4 bases; unmatched bases: 8. The CDR3 DNA reads TGTGCCAGTAGTTTGGGGGGACAGGGAGGAGAGACCCAGTACTTC. The encoded protein is CASSLGGQGGETQYF.

V gene TRBV9 combines with J gene TRBJ2-7; 9 bases fit TRBD1. The junction had 4 bases not matched to a gene; V was cut back by 3 bases and J by 0 bases. Looked up from germline, CDR1 is SGDLS and CDR2 is YYNGEE. The length of the CDR3 is 15 residues. In DNA, the CDR3 is TGTGCCAGCAGCGCCGACAGGGGGGGCTCCTACGAGCAGTACTTC. Translated, it gives CASSADRGGSYEQYF. Filled out from reference TRBV9 and TRBJ2-7, the complete variable domain reads DSGVTQTPKHLITATGQRVTLRCSPRSGDLSVYWYQQSLDQGLQFLIQYYNGEERAKGNILERFSAQQFPDLHSELNLSSLELGDSALYFCASSADRGGSYEQYFGPGTRLTVT.

The chain has TRBV23-1 and TRBJ1-1, with D tentatively TRBD1 (5 bases). TRBV23-1 is marked as an open reading frame, function uncertain. V dropped 0 bases and J dropped 0 bases, with 8 bases sitting between them. The CDR3 runs to 15 residues. The CDR3 DNA reads TGCGCCAGCAGTCAATCTCGGGGCTTGAACACTGAAGCTTTCTTT. Residues: CASSQSRGLNTEAFF.

This chain links TRBV2 with TRBJ1-4, with 7 bases identical to TRBD1. With 7 bases clipped from V and 8 bases from J, the junction kept 10 bases outside the gene matches. Germline CDR1 SNHLY, CDR2 FYNNEI. The CDR3 loop spans 14 amino acids. CDR3 in amino acids: CASIWDSGEEKLFF. The CDR3 DNA reads TGTGCCAGCATCTGGGACAGCGGCGAGGAAAAACTGTTTTTT.

V gene TRBV9 combines with J gene TRBJ2-2; D gene uncertain. The CDR3 extends over 16 amino acids. The germline V and J ends were trimmed by 4 bases and 3 bases, with 16 bases remaining between them. Germline V gene data show CDR1 as SGDLS and CDR2 as YYNGEE. In DNA, the CDR3 is TGTGCCAGCAGCCCTTACGCGGCAGAGTACACCGGGGAGCTGTTTTTT. Its translation is CASSPYAAEYTGELFF.

This chain connects TRBV11-2 to TRBJ2-2, with 7 bases fitting TRBD2. This CDR3 region has 16 residues. Germline V gives CDR1 SGHAT, CDR2 FQNNGV. V shed 2 bases and J 0 bases; nucleotides not matched to a gene: 3. CDR3 amino acids: CASSLSLAANTGELFF. The CDR3 region has the DNA TGTGCCAGCAGCTTAAGCCTAGCGGCGAACACCGGGGAGCTGTTTTTT.

The V and J genes are TRBV5-1 and TRBJ1-1, with TRBD1 identical over 9 bases. Germline values: CDR1 SGHRS, CDR2 YFSETQ. With V trimmed by 4 bases and J by 4 bases, 8 bases remained unmatched. CDR3 length: 15 residues. The CDR3 loop reads CASSLRTGEGTEAFF. The CDR3 bases are TGCGCCAGCAGCCTCCGGACAGGGGAGGGCACTGAAGCTTTCTTT.